A selection of T cell receptor beta chains follows, all from one sample in a study of cytomegalovirus exposure and HLA in healthy donors. The method was immunoSEQ multiplex PCR; TCRdb's version includes in-frame clones alone and lacks a portion of them. The sample lists about 70,000 clones, 86% occurring once. Source material: PBMCs. These TCRs come from a woman younger than 45 in good health and CMV-seronegative. Each CDR3 is given with its conserved first and last residue. Fields, in order: D gene, J gene, clone size, V gene, CDR3 DNA, CDR3 protein. D genes are given only for firm matches. Clone sizes are given selectively: once, few, many, or a class where the clone is expanded.

d_gene: .; j_gene: TRBJ2-2; abundance: .; v_gene: TRBV4-2; CDR3nt: TGTGCCAGCAGCCCTCGTGGGGGGACCAACACCGGGGAGCTGTTTTTT; CDR3aa: CASSPRGGTNTGELFF
d_gene: TRBD2; j_gene: TRBJ2-5; abundance: .; v_gene: TRBV5-1; CDR3nt: TGCGCCAGCAGCTTGGCCGGGACTAGCGGGAGGGCCGGGGAGACCCAGTACTTC; CDR3aa: CASSLAGTSGRAGETQYF
d_gene: TRBD2; j_gene: TRBJ2-7; abundance: .; v_gene: TRBV28; CDR3nt: TGTGCCAGCACCCTTCGGGAGGGCCCCTACGAGCAGTACTTC; CDR3aa: CASTLREGPYEQYF
d_gene: .; j_gene: TRBJ2-1; abundance: .; v_gene: TRBV7-7; CDR3nt: TGTGCTAGCAGCTTAGGGCCACGCTCCTACAATGAGCAGTTCTTC; CDR3aa: CASSLGPRSYNEQFF
d_gene: .; j_gene: TRBJ2-2; abundance: once; v_gene: TRBV11-3; CDR3nt: TGTGCCAGCAGCTATCCCAGGGGTCCGGGCACCGGGGAGCTGTTTTTT; CDR3aa: CASSYPRGPGTGELFF
d_gene: TRBD1; j_gene: TRBJ1-5; abundance: .; v_gene: TRBV7-2; CDR3nt: TGTGCCAGCAGCAGGACAGGGAATCAGCCCCAGCATTTT; CDR3aa: CASSRTGNQPQHF
d_gene: TRBD1; j_gene: TRBJ2-5; abundance: .; v_gene: TRBV14; CDR3nt: TGTGCCAGCAGCTATCGGACAGGGGGCGGCGAGACCCAGTACTTC; CDR3aa: CASSYRTGGGETQYF
d_gene: .; j_gene: TRBJ2-5; abundance: once; v_gene: TRBV4-3; CDR3nt: TGCGCCAGCGGCCCCTGGCAGGTGGACCAAGAGACCCAGTACTTC; CDR3aa: CASGPWQVDQETQYF
d_gene: TRBD1; j_gene: TRBJ1-1; abundance: .; v_gene: TRBV19; CDR3nt: TGTGCCAGTAGTACTCCCAACCGTAAAATGCAGGGGGCATACACTGAAGCTTTCTTT; CDR3aa: CASSTPNRKMQGAYTEAFF
d_gene: TRBD1; j_gene: TRBJ1-4; abundance: .; v_gene: TRBV5-1; CDR3nt: TGCGCCAGCAGAGGACAGGGCAGGGAAAAACTGTTTTTT; CDR3aa: CASRGQGREKLFF
d_gene: .; j_gene: TRBJ2-7; abundance: .; v_gene: TRBV18; CDR3nt: TGTGCCAGCTCACCAAGGGTCGGGACTCGATCCTACGAGCAGTACTTC; CDR3aa: CASSPRVGTRSYEQYF
d_gene: TRBD1; j_gene: TRBJ2-7; abundance: .; v_gene: TRBV7-2; CDR3nt: TGTGCCAGCAGCACATACAGGGGGCAAGCCTACGAGCAGTACTTC; CDR3aa: CASSTYRGQAYEQYF
d_gene: TRBD1; j_gene: TRBJ2-7; abundance: .; v_gene: TRBV2; CDR3nt: TGTGCCAGCAACCGGGACAGGGTAAGATCCTACGAGCAGTACTTC; CDR3aa: CASNRDRVRSYEQYF
d_gene: .; j_gene: TRBJ1-6; abundance: .; v_gene: TRBV19; CDR3nt: TGTCCCCCGCGGGGAATGCCCTATAATTCACCCCTCCACTTT; CDR3aa: CPPRGMPYNSPLHF
d_gene: .; j_gene: TRBJ1-1; abundance: .; v_gene: TRBV7-2; CDR3nt: TGTGCCAGCAGCACTACGAGGGACACTGAAGCTTTCTTT; CDR3aa: CASSTTRDTEAFF
d_gene: .; j_gene: TRBJ1-1; abundance: .; v_gene: TRBV12-5; CDR3nt: TGTGCTAGTGGTTTGGTACTTCAGCAGGGTGGTACTGAAGCTTTCTTT; CDR3aa: CASGLVLQQGGTEAFF
d_gene: .; j_gene: TRBJ2-3; abundance: .; v_gene: TRBV11-3; CDR3nt: TGTGCCAGCAGCCCAGGCAATTTCGGGGGTAGCACAGATACGCAGTATTTT; CDR3aa: CASSPGNFGGSTDTQYF
d_gene: TRBD1; j_gene: TRBJ1-1; abundance: .; v_gene: TRBV11-2; CDR3nt: TGTGCCAGCAGCTTAGGACAGGGGGCTAGTACTATCGAAGCTTTCTTT; CDR3aa: CASSLGQGASTIEAFF
d_gene: TRBD1; j_gene: TRBJ1-3; abundance: .; v_gene: TRBV2; CDR3nt: TGTGCCAGCAGTGAAATTAGACAGGGGGTGGCTGGAAACACCATATATTTT; CDR3aa: CASSEIRQGVAGNTIYF
d_gene: .; j_gene: TRBJ1-1; abundance: few; v_gene: TRBV6-5; CDR3nt: TGTGCCAGCAGTTACTCGCCAGGGTATAGGGGCACTGAAGCTTTCTTT; CDR3aa: CASSYSPGYRGTEAFF
d_gene: TRBD1; j_gene: TRBJ2-1; abundance: .; v_gene: TRBV28; CDR3nt: TGTGCCAGCAGTTTCGGGACCGGGACAGGGAAAAACAATGAGCAGTTCTTC; CDR3aa: CASSFGTGTGKNNEQFF
d_gene: TRBD2; j_gene: TRBJ2-1; abundance: .; v_gene: TRBV6-5; CDR3nt: TGTGCCAGCAGTTACTCTCTAGCGGGAGATTTTGAGCAGTTCTTC; CDR3aa: CASSYSLAGDFEQFF
d_gene: .; j_gene: TRBJ2-5; abundance: .; v_gene: TRBV9; CDR3nt: TGTGCCAGCAGCGTTTCCGGGACAGCGGGAGAGACCCAGTACTTC; CDR3aa: CASSVSGTAGETQYF
d_gene: .; j_gene: TRBJ1-3; abundance: once; v_gene: TRBV5-1; CDR3nt: TGCGCCAGCAGCTTGGGTCCAGGGCCCTTCTCTGGAAACACCATATATTTT; CDR3aa: CASSLGPGPFSGNTIYF